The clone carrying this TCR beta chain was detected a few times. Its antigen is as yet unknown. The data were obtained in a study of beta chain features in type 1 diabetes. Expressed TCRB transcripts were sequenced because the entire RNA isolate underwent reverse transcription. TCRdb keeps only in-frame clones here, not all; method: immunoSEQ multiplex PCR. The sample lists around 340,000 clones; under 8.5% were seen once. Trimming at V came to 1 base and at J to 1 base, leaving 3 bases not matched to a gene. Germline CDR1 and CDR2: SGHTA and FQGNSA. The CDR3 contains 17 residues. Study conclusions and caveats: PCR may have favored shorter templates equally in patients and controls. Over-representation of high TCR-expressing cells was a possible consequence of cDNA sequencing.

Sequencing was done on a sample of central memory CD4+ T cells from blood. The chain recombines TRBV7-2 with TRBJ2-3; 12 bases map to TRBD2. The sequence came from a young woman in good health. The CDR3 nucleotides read TGTGCCAGCAGCTTAGGGACTAGCGGGATGGGCACAGATACGCAGTATTTT. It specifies CASSLGTSGMGTDTQYF.